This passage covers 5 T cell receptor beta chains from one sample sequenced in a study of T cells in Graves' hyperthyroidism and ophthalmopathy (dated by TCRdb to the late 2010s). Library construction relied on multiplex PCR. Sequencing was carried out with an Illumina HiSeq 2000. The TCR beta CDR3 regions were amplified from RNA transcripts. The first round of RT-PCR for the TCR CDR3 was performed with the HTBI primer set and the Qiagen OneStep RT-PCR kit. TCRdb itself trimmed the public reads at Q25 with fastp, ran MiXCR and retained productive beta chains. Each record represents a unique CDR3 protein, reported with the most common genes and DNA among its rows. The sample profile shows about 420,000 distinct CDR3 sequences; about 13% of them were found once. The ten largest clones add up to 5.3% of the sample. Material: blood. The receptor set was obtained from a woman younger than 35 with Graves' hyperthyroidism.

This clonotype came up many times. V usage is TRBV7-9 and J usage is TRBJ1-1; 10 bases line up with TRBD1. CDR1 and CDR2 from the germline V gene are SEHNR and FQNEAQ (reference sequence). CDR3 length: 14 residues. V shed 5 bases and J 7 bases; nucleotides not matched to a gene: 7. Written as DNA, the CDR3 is TGTGCCAGCAGCCCCGACAGGGGGCAAGATGAAGCTTTCTTT. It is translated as CASSPDRGQDEAFF.

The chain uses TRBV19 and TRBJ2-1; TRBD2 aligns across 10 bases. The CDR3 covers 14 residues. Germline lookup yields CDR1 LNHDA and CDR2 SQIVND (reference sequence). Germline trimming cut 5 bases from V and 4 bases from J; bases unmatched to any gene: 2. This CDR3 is CASSDSGRYNEQFF. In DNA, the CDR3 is TGTGCCAGTAGTGATAGCGGGAGGTACAATGAGCAGTTCTTC. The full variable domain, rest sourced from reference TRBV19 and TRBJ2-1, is DGGITQSPKYLFRKEGQNVTLSCEQNLNHDAMYWYRQDPGQGLRLIYYSQIVNDFQKGDIAEGYSVSREKKESFPLTVTSAQKNPTAFYLCASSDSGRYNEQFFGPGTRLTVL.

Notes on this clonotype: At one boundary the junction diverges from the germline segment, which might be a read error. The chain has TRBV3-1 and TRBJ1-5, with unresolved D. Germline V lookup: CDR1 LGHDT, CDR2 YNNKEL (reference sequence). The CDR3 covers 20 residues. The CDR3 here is CASGQDRSGRRQYSNQPQHF. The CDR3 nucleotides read TGTGCCAGCGGCCAAGATCGCAGTGGCCGACGTCAATATAGCAATCAGCCCCAGCATTTT.

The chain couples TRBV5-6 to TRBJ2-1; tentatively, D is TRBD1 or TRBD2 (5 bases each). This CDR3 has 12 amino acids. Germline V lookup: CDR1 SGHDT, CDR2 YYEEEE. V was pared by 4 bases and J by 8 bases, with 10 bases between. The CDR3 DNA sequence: TGTGCCAGCAGCCGGGGCTGGGATGAGCAGTTCTTC. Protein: CASSRGWDEQFF.

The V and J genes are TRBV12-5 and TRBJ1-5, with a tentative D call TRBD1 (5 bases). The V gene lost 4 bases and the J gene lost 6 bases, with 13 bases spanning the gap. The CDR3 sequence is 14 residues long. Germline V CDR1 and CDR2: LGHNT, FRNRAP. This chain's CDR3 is CASGSGQGGQPQHF. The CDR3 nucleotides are TGTGCTAGTGGTTCGGGTCAGGGCGGTCAGCCCCAGCATTTT.